This TCR beta chain was captured in a study of response to subunit inactivated influenza vaccine (dated by TCRdb to 2017 to 2018). Regarding the research as a whole: Deep quantitative T cell receptor repertoire profiling was used in the study to track responses to a trivalent subunit inactivated influenza vaccine. What the work shows at the level of the full study, not this receptor alone: According to the authors, only a limited number of new T cells may be recruited by each seasonal influenza vaccination.

The library came from RT-PCR. Sequencing used an Illumina HiSeq 2500. Starting from the raw public reads, TCRdb applied fastp trimming at Q25, assembled clones with MiXCR and retained in-frame beta chains. Each entry is one CDR3 protein sequence, shown with its most common DNA and genes. The sample profile shows under 550,000 distinct CDR3 sequences; more than 7% of them were found once. The biggest ten clones account for around 14% of the sample. This clonotype has a single count. The specificity of this receptor is unknown. A much larger clone is a single base away; this may be a read error. This sample comprised PBMCs from blood, obtained around 2 years after vaccination. The sequence derives from a man between 50 and 75 years old who received an inactivated influenza vaccine. Donor details come from another sample of the same person, matched by shared clones.

CDR3 loop: CASSYTGTVTWGNIIYF. The DNA sequence is given as TGTGCCAGCAGTTATACAGGGACTGTGACATGGGGAAACATCATATATTTT. The chain is made from TRBV5-5 and TRBJ1-3; TRBD1 is perhaps the D gene, given 6 matching bases. Its CDR3 holds 17 amino acids, cysteine through phenylalanine. Only CDR3 DNA remains: 51 bases, in frame from the first base. CDR1 and CDR2, looked up from the germline V gene (reference sequence), are SGHKS and YYEKEE. Joined to the reference TRBV5-5 and TRBJ1-3 proteins, this CDR3 gives the full variable domain: DAGVTQSPTHLIKTRGQQVTLRCSPISGHKSVSWYQQVLGQGPQFIFQYYEKEERGRGNFPDRFSARQFPNYSSELNVNALLLGDSALYLCASSYTGTVTWGNIIYFGEGSWLTVV.